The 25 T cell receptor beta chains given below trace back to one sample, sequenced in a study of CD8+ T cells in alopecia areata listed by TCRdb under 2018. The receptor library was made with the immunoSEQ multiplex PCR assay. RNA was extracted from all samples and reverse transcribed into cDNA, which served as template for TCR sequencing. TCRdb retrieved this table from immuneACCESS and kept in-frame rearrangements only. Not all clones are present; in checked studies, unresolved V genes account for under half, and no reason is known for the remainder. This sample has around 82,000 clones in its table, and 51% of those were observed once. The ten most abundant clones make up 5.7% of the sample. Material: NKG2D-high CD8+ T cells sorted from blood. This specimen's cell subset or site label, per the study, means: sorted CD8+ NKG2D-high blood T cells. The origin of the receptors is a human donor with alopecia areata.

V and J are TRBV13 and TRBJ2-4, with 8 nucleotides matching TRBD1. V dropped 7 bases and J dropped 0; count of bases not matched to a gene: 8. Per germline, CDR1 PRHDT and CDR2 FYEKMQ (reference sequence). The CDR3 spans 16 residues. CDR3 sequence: CASTPMDRAAKNIQYF. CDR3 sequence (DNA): TGTGCCAGCACCCCAATGGACAGGGCAGCCAAAAACATTCAGTACTTC.

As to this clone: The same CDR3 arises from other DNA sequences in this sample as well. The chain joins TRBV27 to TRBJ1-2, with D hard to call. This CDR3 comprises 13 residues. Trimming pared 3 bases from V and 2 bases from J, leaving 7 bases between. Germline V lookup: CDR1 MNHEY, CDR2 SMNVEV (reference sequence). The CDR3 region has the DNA TGTGCCAGCAGTTTGGGTGGGAACTATGGCTACACCTTC. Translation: CASSLGGNYGYTF.

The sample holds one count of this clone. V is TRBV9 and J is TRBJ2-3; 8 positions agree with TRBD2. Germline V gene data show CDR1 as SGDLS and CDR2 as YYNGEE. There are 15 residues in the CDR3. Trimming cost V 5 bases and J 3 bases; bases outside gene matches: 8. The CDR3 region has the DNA TGTGCCAGCAGACCCGTAGCGGGAAGTACAGATACGCAGTATTTT. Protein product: CASRPVAGSTDTQYF.

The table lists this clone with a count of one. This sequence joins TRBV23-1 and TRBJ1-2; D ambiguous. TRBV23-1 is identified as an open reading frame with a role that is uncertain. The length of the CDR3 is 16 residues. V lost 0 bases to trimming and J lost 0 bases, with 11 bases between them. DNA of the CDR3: TGCGCCAGCAGTCAATCGTTGTGGCCCTCTAACTATGGCTACACCTTC. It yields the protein CASSQSLWPSNYGYTF.

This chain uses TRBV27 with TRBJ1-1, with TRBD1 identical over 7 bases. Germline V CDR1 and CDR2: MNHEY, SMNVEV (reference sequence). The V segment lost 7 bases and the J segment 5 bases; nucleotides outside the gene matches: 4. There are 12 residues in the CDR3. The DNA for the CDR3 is TGTGCCAGCACCGACAGGGCTACTGAAGCTTTCTTT. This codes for CASTDRATEAFF.

CDR3 coding DNA: TGTGCCAGCAGTGAAGCGCTCTGGGGAAACACAGATACGCAGTATTTT. Amino acids: CASSEALWGNTDTQYF. The chain employs TRBV2 and TRBJ2-3; D gene unclear. This CDR3 is built from 16 residues. The V gene lost 0 bases and the J gene lost 2 bases, with 12 bases spanning the gap. The germline V gene encodes CDR1 SNHLY and CDR2 FYNNEI.

This CDR3 is CASSPGTDNPDTQYF. The DNA for the CDR3 is TGCGCCAGCAGCCCAGGGACCGACAATCCAGATACGCAGTATTTT. This sequence joins TRBV5-1 and TRBJ2-3; perhaps D is TRBD1 or TRBD2 (5 bases each). Germline CDR1 SGHRS, CDR2 YFSETQ. Trimming cost V 4 bases and J 4 bases, with 16 bases left between them. The CDR3 sequence is 15 residues long.

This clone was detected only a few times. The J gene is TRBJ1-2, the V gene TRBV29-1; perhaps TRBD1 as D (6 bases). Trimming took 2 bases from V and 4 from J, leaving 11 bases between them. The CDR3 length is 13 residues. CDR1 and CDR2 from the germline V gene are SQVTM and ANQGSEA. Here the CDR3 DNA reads TGCAGCGTTGAAAAGGGGGAACTCTATGGCTACACCTTC. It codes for CSVEKGELYGYTF.

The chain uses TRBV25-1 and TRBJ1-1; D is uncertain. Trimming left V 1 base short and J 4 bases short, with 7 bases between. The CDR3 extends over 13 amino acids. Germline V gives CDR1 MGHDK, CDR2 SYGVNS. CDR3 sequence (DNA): TGTGCCAGCAGTGAATTCGTCCGCACTGAAGCTTTCTTT. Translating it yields CASSEFVRTEAFF. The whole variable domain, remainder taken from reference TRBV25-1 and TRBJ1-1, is EADIYQTPRYLVIGTGKKITLECSQTMGHDKMYWYQQDPGMELHLIHYSYGVNSTEKGDLSSESTVSRIRTEHFPLTLESARPSHTSQYLCASSEFVRTEAFFGQGTRLTVV.

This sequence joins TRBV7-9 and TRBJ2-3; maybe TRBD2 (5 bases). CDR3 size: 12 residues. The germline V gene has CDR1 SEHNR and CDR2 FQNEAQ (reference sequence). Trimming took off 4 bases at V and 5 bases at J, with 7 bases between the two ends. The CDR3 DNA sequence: TGTGCCAGCAGCTCACGGGGAGATACGCAGTATTTT. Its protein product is CASSSRGDTQYF.

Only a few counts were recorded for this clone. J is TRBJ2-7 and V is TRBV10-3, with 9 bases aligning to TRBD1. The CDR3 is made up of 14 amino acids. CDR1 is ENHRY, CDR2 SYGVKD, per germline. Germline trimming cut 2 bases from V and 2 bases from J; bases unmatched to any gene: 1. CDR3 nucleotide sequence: TGTGCCATCAGTGAGGGACAGGGGACCTACGAGCAGTACTTC. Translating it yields CAISEGQGTYEQYF.

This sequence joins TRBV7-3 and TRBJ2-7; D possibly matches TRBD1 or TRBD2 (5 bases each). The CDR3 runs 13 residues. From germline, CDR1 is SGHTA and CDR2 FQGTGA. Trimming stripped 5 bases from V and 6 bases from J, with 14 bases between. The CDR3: CASSPWGFGEQYF. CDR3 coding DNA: TGTGCCAGCAGCCCATGGGGGTTTGGCGAGCAGTACTTC.

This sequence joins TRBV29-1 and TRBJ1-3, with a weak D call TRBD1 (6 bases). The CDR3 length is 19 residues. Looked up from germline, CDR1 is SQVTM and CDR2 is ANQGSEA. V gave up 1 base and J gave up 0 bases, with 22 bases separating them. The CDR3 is CSVEVQSRGNYPSGNTIYF. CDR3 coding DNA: TGCAGCGTTGAAGTTCAGTCCAGGGGAAACTACCCCTCTGGAAACACCATATATTTT.

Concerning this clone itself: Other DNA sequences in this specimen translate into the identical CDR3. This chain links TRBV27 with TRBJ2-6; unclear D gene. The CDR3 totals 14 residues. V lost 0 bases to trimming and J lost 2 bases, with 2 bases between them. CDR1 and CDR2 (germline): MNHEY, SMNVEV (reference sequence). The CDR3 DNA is TGTGCCAGCAGTTTATCAACTGGGGCCAACGTCCTGACTTTC. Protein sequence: CASSLSTGANVLTF. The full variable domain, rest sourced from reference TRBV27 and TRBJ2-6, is EAQVTQNPRYLITVTGKKLTVTCSQNMNHEYMSWYRQDPGLGLRQIYYSMNVEVTDKGDVPEGYKVSRKEKRNFPLILESPSPNQTSLYFCASSLSTGANVLTFGAGSRLTVL.

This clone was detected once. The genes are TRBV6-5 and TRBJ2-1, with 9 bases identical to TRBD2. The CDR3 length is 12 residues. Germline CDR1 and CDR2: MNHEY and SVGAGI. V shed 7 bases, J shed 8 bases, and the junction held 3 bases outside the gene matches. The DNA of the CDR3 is TGTGCCAGCAAGCGGGGGGAGGATGAGCAGTTCTTC. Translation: CASKRGEDEQFF.

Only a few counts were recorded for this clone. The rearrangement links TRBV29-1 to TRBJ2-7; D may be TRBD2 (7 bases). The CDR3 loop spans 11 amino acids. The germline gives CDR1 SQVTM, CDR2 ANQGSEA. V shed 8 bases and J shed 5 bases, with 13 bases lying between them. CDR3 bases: TGCAGCATGGAGGGGGGGGACGAGCAGTACTTC. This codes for CSMEGGDEQYF.

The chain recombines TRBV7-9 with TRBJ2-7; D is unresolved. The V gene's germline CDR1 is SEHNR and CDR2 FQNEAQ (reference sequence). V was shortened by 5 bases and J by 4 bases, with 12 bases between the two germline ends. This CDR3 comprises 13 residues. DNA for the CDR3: TGTGCCAGCAGCCCCTCGACGTCTTACGAGCAGTACTTC. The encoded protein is CASSPSTSYEQYF.

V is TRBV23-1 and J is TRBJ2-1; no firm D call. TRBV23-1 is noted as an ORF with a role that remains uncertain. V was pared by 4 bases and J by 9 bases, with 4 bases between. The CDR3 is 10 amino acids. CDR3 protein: CASSLCEQFF. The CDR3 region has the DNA TGCGCCAGCAGTCTATGTGAGCAGTTCTTC.

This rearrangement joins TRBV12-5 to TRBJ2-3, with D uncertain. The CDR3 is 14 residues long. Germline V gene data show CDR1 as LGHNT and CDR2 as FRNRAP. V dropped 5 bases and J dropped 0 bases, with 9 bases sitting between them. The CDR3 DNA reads TGTGCTAGTGGTGCCGGGCTCAGCACAGATACGCAGTATTTT. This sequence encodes CASGAGLSTDTQYF.

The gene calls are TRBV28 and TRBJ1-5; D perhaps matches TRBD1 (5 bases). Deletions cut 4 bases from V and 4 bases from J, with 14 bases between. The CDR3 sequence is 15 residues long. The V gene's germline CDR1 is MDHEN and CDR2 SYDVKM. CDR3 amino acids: CASSSRVILNQPQHF. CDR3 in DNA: TGTGCCAGCAGTTCCAGGGTGATACTAAATCAGCCCCAGCATTTT.

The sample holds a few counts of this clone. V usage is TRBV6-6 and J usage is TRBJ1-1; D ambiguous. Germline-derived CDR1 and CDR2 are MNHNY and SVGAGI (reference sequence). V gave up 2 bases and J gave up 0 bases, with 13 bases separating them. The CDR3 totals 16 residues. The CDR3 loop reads CASSYPPFRMNTEAFF. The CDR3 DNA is TGTGCCAGCAGTTACCCTCCATTCCGCATGAACACTGAAGCTTTCTTT.

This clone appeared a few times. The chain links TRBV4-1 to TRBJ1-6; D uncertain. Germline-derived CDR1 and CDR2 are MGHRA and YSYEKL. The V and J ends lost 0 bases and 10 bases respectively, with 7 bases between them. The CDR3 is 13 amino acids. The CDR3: CASSQDMGSPLHF. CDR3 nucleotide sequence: TGCGCCAGCAGCCAAGATATGGGATCACCCCTCCACTTT.

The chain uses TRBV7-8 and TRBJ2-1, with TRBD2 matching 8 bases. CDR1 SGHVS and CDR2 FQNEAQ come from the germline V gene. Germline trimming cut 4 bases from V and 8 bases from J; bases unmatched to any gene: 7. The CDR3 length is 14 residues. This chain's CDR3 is CASSWTSRLDEQFF. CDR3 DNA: TGTGCCAGCAGCTGGACTAGCCGTTTGGATGAGCAGTTCTTC.

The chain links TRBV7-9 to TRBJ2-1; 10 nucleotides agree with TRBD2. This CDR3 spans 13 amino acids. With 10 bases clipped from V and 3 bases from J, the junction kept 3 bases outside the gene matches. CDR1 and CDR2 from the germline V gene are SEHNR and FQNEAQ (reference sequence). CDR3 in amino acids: CATVAGGYNEQFF. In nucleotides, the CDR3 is TGTGCCACCGTAGCGGGGGGCTACAATGAGCAGTTCTTC.

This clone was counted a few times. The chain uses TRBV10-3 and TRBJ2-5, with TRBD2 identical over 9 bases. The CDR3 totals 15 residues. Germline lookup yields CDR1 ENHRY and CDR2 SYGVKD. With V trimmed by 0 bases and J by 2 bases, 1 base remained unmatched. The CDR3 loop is CAISESAGGQETQYF. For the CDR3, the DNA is TGTGCCATCAGTGAGTCGGCGGGAGGGCAAGAGACCCAGTACTTC.